The rows below give T cell receptor beta chains drawn from one sample of a study of blood T cell repertoires in COVID-19. Here immunoSEQ multiplex PCR was the method, and the copy in TCRdb shows in-frame clones only, minus some. The data show about 200,000 clones, approximately 84% seen once. Sequenced material: peripheral blood. The source of these receptors is a woman aged 80 or older with acute or convalescent COVID-19. Each CDR3 is given with its conserved first and last residue. Fields, in order: J gene, V gene, clone size, D gene, CDR3 protein, CDR3 DNA. D genes are given only for firm matches. Clone size, where shown, is once, few, many, or a class for clones that have expanded.

J: TRBJ2-6; V: TRBV27; size: -; D: -; CDR3: CASRASGANVLTF; DNA: TGTGCCAGCAGGGCTTCTGGGGCCAACGTCCTGACTTTC
J: TRBJ2-5; V: TRBV12-3/TRBV12-4; size: -; D: -; CDR3: CASSSYQETQYF; DNA: TGTGCCAGCAGTTCGTACCAAGAGACCCAGTACTTC
J: TRBJ1-1; V: TRBV7-2; size: -; D: -; CDR3: CASSLLGRLNLNTEAFF; DNA: TGTGCCAGCAGCTTATTGGGGAGACTTAATCTGAACACTGAAGCTTTCTTT
J: TRBJ2-7; V: TRBV7-3; size: once; D: TRBD2; CDR3: CASSPHVAGRNEQYF; DNA: TGTGCCAGCAGCCCCCACGTAGCGGGAAGAAACGAGCAGTACTTC
J: TRBJ2-1; V: TRBV9; size: -; D: TRBD2; CDR3: CASSYSGRVANEQFF; DNA: TGTGCCAGCAGCTACAGCGGGAGGGTGGCGAATGAGCAGTTCTTC
J: TRBJ1-3; V: TRBV18; size: -; D: -; CDR3: CASLEYPGNTIYF; DNA: TGTGCCAGTCTGGAGTACCCTGGAAACACCATATATTTT
J: TRBJ1-3; V: TRBV5-1; size: few; D: -; CDR3: CASSLGSSGNTIYF; DNA: TGCGCCAGCAGCTTGGGCAGCTCTGGAAACACCATATATTTT
J: TRBJ2-3; V: TRBV2; size: -; D: TRBD1; CDR3: CASSANRGPPDTQYF; DNA: TGTGCCAGCAGTGCAAACAGGGGTCCGCCAGATACGCAGTATTTT
J: TRBJ1-1; V: TRBV7-9; size: -; D: -; CDR3: CASSLRDTEAFF; DNA: TGTGCCAGCAGCTTACGAGACACTGAAGCTTTCTTT
J: TRBJ1-5; V: TRBV30; size: -; D: TRBD1; CDR3: CAWSYRGGQPQHF; DNA: TGTGCCTGGAGCTACAGGGGGGGCCAGCCCCAGCATTTT
J: TRBJ1-3; V: TRBV18; size: -; D: TRBD1; CDR3: CASSPQKGAYSGNTIYF; DNA: TGTGCCAGCTCACCACAGAAGGGGGCCTACTCTGGAAACACCATATATTTT
J: TRBJ2-3; V: TRBV3-1/TRBV3-2; size: -; D: TRBD2; CDR3: CASSATSGRAPADTQYF; DNA: TGTGCCAGCAGCGCTACTAGCGGGAGGGCCCCAGCAGATACGCAGTATTTT
J: TRBJ1-1; V: TRBV19; size: -; D: -; CDR3: CASSTGRNTEAFF; DNA: TGTGCCAGTAGTACAGGCCGTAACACTGAAGCTTTCTTT
J: TRBJ1-1; V: TRBV7-2; size: -; D: -; CDR3: CASSLDRTEAFF; DNA: TGTGCCAGCAGCTTAGATAGAACTGAAGCTTTCTTT
J: TRBJ1-5; V: TRBV6-6; size: -; D: -; CDR3: CASSTPEGGQPQHF; DNA: TGTGCCAGCAGTACCCCTGAGGGCGGTCAGCCCCAGCATTTT
J: TRBJ2-5; V: TRBV6-2/TRBV6-3; size: -; D: TRBD1; CDR3: CASSYWSTGVETQYF; DNA: TGTGCCAGCAGTTACTGGTCGACAGGGGTGGAGACCCAGTACTTC
J: TRBJ1-1; V: TRBV5-5; size: -; D: -; CDR3: CASGSNRANTEAFF; DNA: TGTGCCAGCGGTTCTAACAGGGCGAACACTGAAGCTTTCTTT
J: TRBJ1-2; V: TRBV29-1; size: -; D: -; CDR3: CSVSINREGYTF; DNA: TGCAGCGTTTCTATAAACCGAGAAGGCTACACCTTC